Listed here is a single T cell receptor beta chain. The J segment lost 5 bases and the V segment lost 7 bases, leaving 18 bases of the junction unmatched. CDR1 and CDR2 (germline): SNHLY, FYNNEI. The CDR3 is 17 amino acids. Measured with immunoSEQ multiplex PCR; TCRdb has only the in-frame clones, and not every one. The profile shows about 80,000 clones, approximately 90% of them singletons. This sample is drawn from a study of T cell changes during pregnancy in multiple sclerosis. The chain combines TRBV2 with TRBJ1-2; 8 bases match TRBD1. The TCR comes from a female donor with multiple sclerosis, enrolled in a pregnancy study. The starting material was peripheral blood, obtained before pregnancy. Here the CDR3 reads CASIDRFRTGTGYGYTF. The CDR3 DNA follows: TGTGCCAGCATTGATAGATTTAGGACCGGGACAGGATATGGCTACACCTTC.